Listed here are 13 T cell receptor beta chains from one sample, sequenced in a study of blood T cell repertoires in COVID-19. This table comes from immunoSEQ multiplex PCR, and its TCRdb copy is limited to in-frame clones, with some not included. The data contain fewer than 200,000 clones, 85% of them seen just once; the ten biggest clones take up approximately 8.1%. The sequenced material came from peripheral blood. All receptors come from an elderly woman with COVID-19, enrolled during active disease.

The rearrangement uses TRBV25-1 and TRBJ2-7, with D possibly matching TRBD2 (6 bases). The CDR3 sequence is 14 residues long. Trimming left V 5 bases short and J 0 bases short, with 11 bases between. Per the germline V gene, CDR1 is MGHDK and CDR2 is SYGVNS. Written as DNA, the CDR3 is TGTGCCAGCAGTCCGGGGAGGAGCTCCTACGAGCAGTACTTC. Its translation is CASSPGRSSYEQYF.

The chain is built from TRBV5-4 and TRBJ1-3; D possibly corresponds to TRBD1 (6 bases). CDR3 length equals 15 residues. Trimming removed 0 bases from V and 4 bases from J, with 11 bases in between. In germline, CDR1 is SGHNT, CDR2 YYREEE (reference sequence). The CDR3 here is CASSLADSSGNTIYF. In DNA, the CDR3 is TGTGCCAGCAGCTTGGCGGACAGTTCGGGAAACACCATATATTTT.

The rearrangement joins TRBV28 to TRBJ2-7, with D possibly being TRBD1 (6 bases). V dropped 3 bases and J dropped 6 bases, with 15 bases sitting between them. This CDR3 has 14 amino acids. Germline loops: CDR1 MDHEN, CDR2 SYDVKM. The CDR3 here is CASSFQGGRLEQYF. CDR3 DNA: TGTGCCAGCAGTTTTCAAGGGGGTCGGCTCGAGCAGTACTTC.

The chain carries TRBV3-1 (or the pseudogene TRBV3-2) and TRBJ1-2; tentative D call: TRBD1 (5 bases). CDR3 length: 14 residues. The germline V gene has CDR1 LGHDT and CDR2 YNNKEL (reference sequence). V lost 0 bases and J 3 bases, leaving 8 bases between the germline ends. CDR3 sequence reads: CASSQDRQHYGYTF. The CDR3 DNA reads as TGTGCCAGCAGCCAAGATCGACAGCACTATGGCTACACCTTC.

The rearrangement joins TRBV5-1 to TRBJ2-1; D is perhaps TRBD2 (6 bases). The germline V gene encodes CDR1 SGHRS and CDR2 YFSETQ. This CDR3 is built from 15 residues. Deletions cut 3 bases from V and 1 base from J, with 11 bases between. The chain's CDR3 is CASSSVGGSYNEQFF. CDR3 in DNA: TGCGCCAGCAGCTCGGTGGGGGGATCCTACAATGAGCAGTTCTTC.

This clone has a single count. The chain has TRBV4-1 and TRBJ2-7; 8 positions agree with TRBD1. Germline loops: CDR1 MGHRA, CDR2 YSYEKL. The CDR3 spans 15 residues. The V and J ends lost 3 bases and 1 base, in that order; junction bases with no gene match: 5. CDR3 amino acids: CASSHLGQASYEQYF. As DNA, the CDR3 is TGCGCCAGCAGCCACCTGGGACAGGCGTCCTACGAGCAGTACTTC.

The V gene is TRBV19, the J gene TRBJ1-1, with D maybe TRBD1 (6 bases). Trimming took 3 bases from V and 7 from J, leaving 12 bases between them. The CDR3 length is 13 residues. The germline V gene encodes CDR1 LNHDA and CDR2 SQIVND (reference sequence). The DNA of the CDR3 is TGTGCCAGTAGTATCCGGGGGGGCGGTGAAGCTTTCTTT. It codes for CASSIRGGGEAFF.

The chain uses TRBV28 and TRBJ2-1; 7 bases are a match to TRBD1. The CDR3 length is 15 residues. Per germline, CDR1 MDHEN and CDR2 SYDVKM. Trimming took 7 bases from V and 4 from J; bases not matched to a gene: 10. The CDR3 region is CASKIAGTEYNEQFF. The CDR3 DNA sequence: TGTGCCAGCAAAATCGCCGGGACAGAATACAATGAGCAGTTCTTC.

J is TRBJ1-2 and V is TRBV6-5; D is perhaps TRBD1 (5 bases). Trimming shortened V by 7 bases and J by 7 bases, and 13 bases separated the two germline ends. In germline, CDR1 is MNHEY, CDR2 SVGAGI. CDR3 length: 12 residues. The CDR3 sequence is CASTSRDSGYTF. CDR3 nucleotide sequence: TGTGCCAGCACCAGCAGGGACTCTGGCTACACCTTC.

This sequence joins TRBV9 and TRBJ2-1, with 8 bases aligning to TRBD2. The trim removed 7 bases at V and 8 bases at J, leaving 11 bases unmatched. The CDR3 loop spans 14 amino acids. Germline V gene lookup returns CDR1 SGDLS and CDR2 YYNGEE. DNA of the CDR3: TGTGCCAGCGGGCGTGGCAGCGGGAGTGATGAGCAGTTCTTC. As protein: CASGRGSGSDEQFF.

The chain recombines TRBV3-1 (or the pseudogene TRBV3-2) with TRBJ1-2; 8 positions agree with TRBD1. The CDR3 totals 14 residues. CDR1 and CDR2 from the germline V gene are LGHDT and YNNKEL (reference sequence). V trimming: 0 bases; J trimming: 8 bases; junction bases outside the gene matches: 5. The CDR3 nucleotides are TGTGCCAGCAGCCAAGACACAGGGACAGGCGGCTACACCTTC. It translates to CASSQDTGTGGYTF.

The DNA of the CDR3 is TGCAGTGCTAGAACCACAGGGACGGCTTTCTTT. It encodes CSARTTGTAFF. The chain is built from TRBV20-1 and TRBJ1-1; D may be TRBD1 (6 bases). The CDR3 has 11 residues. Trimming shortened V by 2 bases and J by 11 bases, and 12 bases separated the two germline ends. The V gene's germline CDR1 is DFQATT and CDR2 SNEGSKA (reference sequence).

The genes are TRBV9 and TRBJ2-7; possible D gene TRBD2, 7 bases. V was clipped by 4 bases and J by 6 bases, with 23 bases between them. The CDR3 is 16 amino acids. Germline CDR1 SGDLS, CDR2 YYNGEE. CDR3 region: CASSPPGGSGGSEQYF. CDR3 DNA sequence: TGTGCCAGCAGCCCACCCGGGGGGTCGGGGGGCTCCGAGCAGTACTTC.